Listed below are T cell receptor beta chains from one sample, sequenced in a study of shared clonotypes between healthy human individuals. Assay used: immunoSEQ multiplex PCR; TCRdb lists only in-frame clones, some missing. In the table there are around 1.1 million clones, about 72% of which are singletons. Sequencing was carried out using memory CD4+ T cells from PBMCs. These receptor sequences come from a man younger than 35 in good health. Some clones in this sample may be carry-over from other donors' samples. The CDR3 runs from the conserved cysteine through the conserved F or W. Each record gives: J gene, clone size, D gene, V gene, CDR3 DNA, CDR3 protein. The D gene is left open where the match is weak. Clone size is not always given. Where it is, it says once, few, many or a class for expanded clones.

TRBJ2-7,NA,TRBD1,TRBV19,TGTGCCAGTAGTAGGATACCGGGACAGGGCGGGGAGCAGTACTTC,CASSRIPGQGGEQYF
TRBJ2-2,NA,NA,TRBV5-1,TGCGCCAGCAGCTTGGGACAATTGAACACCGGGGAGCTGTTTTTT,CASSLGQLNTGELFF
TRBJ2-7,many,NA,TRBV9,TGTGCCAGCCTGCGTTTGTCCGAGCAGTACTTC,CASLRLSEQYF
TRBJ2-1,NA,TRBD1,TRBV18,TGTGCCAGCTCACCAGGGACAGGGAGTTACAATGAGCAGTTCTTC,CASSPGTGSYNEQFF
TRBJ2-1,NA,NA,TRBV6-6,TGTGCCAGCAGTTACAGGGGACCCCCTTACAATGAGCAGTTCTTC,CASSYRGPPYNEQFF
TRBJ2-7,NA,NA,TRBV6-1,TGTGCCAGCAGTGATGGACACTCCTACGAGCAGTACTTC,CASSDGHSYEQYF
TRBJ2-4,NA,TRBD1,TRBV2,TGTGCCTGGACTGGGGACAGCCCAAGGCAGAACTTC,CAWTGDSPRQNF
TRBJ2-4,NA,TRBD2,TRBV5-5,TGTGCCAGCAGCTTGGCGCTAGCGGGAGCGCAGGCAAACATTCAGTACTTC,CASSLALAGAQANIQYF
TRBJ2-2,NA,TRBD2,TRBV7-3,TGTGCCAGCAGCCGAGCGGGAGGGATCGCCGGGGAGCTGTTTTTT,CASSRAGGIAGELFF
TRBJ2-1,NA,TRBD2,TRBV19,TGTGCCAGTAGTATCACCGGGACTAGCCTTACGGAGCAGTTCTTC,CASSITGTSLTEQFF
TRBJ2-7,NA,TRBD1,TRBV28,TGTGCCAGCAGTTCCTACAGGGGATACGAGCAGTACTTC,CASSSYRGYEQYF
TRBJ2-3,once,NA,TRBV19,TGTGCCAGCTCTGCGAGGAGCTTGATTAGCACAGATACGCAGTATTTT,CASSARSLISTDTQYF
TRBJ1-2,few,NA,TRBV5-4,TGTGCCAGCAGCCTCCCTAGGACGGATGGCTACACCTTC,CASSLPRTDGYTF
TRBJ2-4,NA,NA,TRBV2,TGTGCCAGCAGTGCACAGCGACTAGCCAAAAACATTCAGTACTTC,CASSAQRLAKNIQYF
TRBJ2-7,NA,TRBD1,TRBV28,TGTGCCAGCAGTCCCCGCGGGGGACAGGGGTACGAGCAGTACTTC,CASSPRGGQGYEQYF
TRBJ2-5,NA,TRBD1,TRBV7-2,TGTGCCAGCAGCTTTGAGGGACAGGGCTATACAGAGACCCAGTACTTC,CASSFEGQGYTETQYF
TRBJ2-7,NA,NA,TRBV2,TGTGCCAGCAAGGGGGAATACGAGCAGTACTTC,CASKGEYEQYF
TRBJ2-1,few,NA,TRBV25-1,TGTGCCAGCAGTGCTTCCCCTGGGAATGAGCAGTTCTTC,CASSASPGNEQFF
TRBJ2-1,NA,NA,TRBV7-9,TGTGCCAGCAGCGCCGGACGTGGCTCCTACAATGAGCAGTTCTTC,CASSAGRGSYNEQFF
TRBJ2-2,NA,NA,TRBV29-1,TGCAGCCTTAGGGCGAACACCGGGGAGCTGTTTTTT,CSLRANTGELFF
TRBJ2-3,few,TRBD2,TRBV4-2,TGTGCCAGCAGCCAAGTGGGTAGCGGGAGCGGGACAGATACGCAGTATTTT,CASSQVGSGSGTDTQYF
TRBJ2-1,NA,NA,TRBV2,TGTGCCAGCATGTCGGGCGCCTCCTACAATGAGCAGTTCTTC,CASMSGASYNEQFF
TRBJ2-5,NA,TRBD2,TRBV5-4,TGTGCCAGCAGCTCGACTAGCGGGAGAGAGACCCAGTACTTC,CASSSTSGRETQYF
TRBJ2-3,few,TRBD2,TRBV7-3,TGTGCCAGCAGCTTTTTTAGCGGGCCCACAGATACGCAGTATTTT,CASSFFSGPTDTQYF
TRBJ1-4,NA,TRBD1,TRBV5-8,TGTGCCAGCAGCCGGACAGGGTTCTCTTTGGCTAATGAAAAACTGTTTTTT,CASSRTGFSLANEKLFF
TRBJ2-6,once,NA,TRBV2,TGTGCCAGCAGTGACCGGTCTGGGGCCAACGTCCTGACTTTC,CASSDRSGANVLTF
TRBJ2-4,once,TRBD2,TRBV11-2,TGTGCCAGCAGCTTATTCGAGACTAGCGGGAGGCTAGCCAAAAACATTCAGTACTTC,CASSLFETSGRLAKNIQYF
TRBJ2-4,NA,NA,TRBV7-2,TGTGCCAGCAGCCCCCGCCTTAGACAGCACATATTAGCCAAAAACATTCAGTACTTC,CASSPRLRQHILAKNIQYF
TRBJ2-5,NA,TRBD2,TRBV5-1,TGCGCCAGCACCACGGGACTAGCGGCACAAGAGACCCAGTACTTC,CASTTGLAAQETQYF
TRBJ1-1,NA,NA,TRBV9,TGTGCCAGCAGCGTAAGCCCAGTGAACACTGAAGCTTTCTTT,CASSVSPVNTEAFF
TRBJ2-1,NA,TRBD2,TRBV2,TGTGCCAGCAGTCACCAGGCCGCTGGCTTTGAACTAGCGCGTAATGAGCAGTTCTTC,CASSHQAAGFELARNEQFF
TRBJ2-1,NA,TRBD2,TRBV27,TGTGCCAGCCGCGAGGGACTAGCGGGATGGGCATCCTACAATGAGCAGTTCTTC,CASREGLAGWASYNEQFF
TRBJ2-1,NA,TRBD1,TRBV4-2,TGTGCCAGCAGCCAAACACCGGGACAGGGAAGGGGATACAATGAGCAGTTCTTC,CASSQTPGQGRGYNEQFF
TRBJ2-4,NA,NA,TRBV5-1,TGCGCCAGCAGCTTCGGGCCTCAACTAGCCAAAAACATTCAGTACTTC,CASSFGPQLAKNIQYF
TRBJ2-5,NA,TRBD2,TRBV5-1,TGCGCCAGCAGTCCGACGGCAGGCGGTCTAGCGGGGACCCAGTACTTC,CASSPTAGGLAGTQYF
TRBJ2-5,NA,NA,TRBV11-3,TGTGCCAGCAGCCCTGGGACCGTAAAAGAGACCCAGTACTTC,CASSPGTVKETQYF
TRBJ2-7,NA,TRBD2,TRBV4-3,TGCGCCTTGACGGGAGGGGAGACTAGCGGGAGGAGGTCTTACGAGCAGTACTTC,CALTGGETSGRRSYEQYF
TRBJ1-1,few,NA,TRBV19,TGTGCCAGTAGTCTCACAGCGAACACTGAAGCTTTCTTT,CASSLTANTEAFF
TRBJ2-7,many,NA,TRBV5-4,TGTGCCAGCAGCTCTCTGGGGGAGCGGGACGAGCAGTACTTC,CASSSLGERDEQYF
TRBJ2-7,NA,TRBD1,TRBV5-4,TGTGCCAGCAGCTTCCGGGACAGGGGGCTTCGGGACGAGCAGTACTTC,CASSFRDRGLRDEQYF
TRBJ1-5,NA,TRBD1,TRBV2,TGTGCCAGTCAGGGACAGAACAATCAGCCCCAGCATTTT,CASQGQNNQPQHF
TRBJ2-7,once,TRBD1,TRBV7-2,TGTGCCAGCAGCCGGGACAGGGGCCGTATCCTGCACGAGCAGTACTTC,CASSRDRGRILHEQYF
TRBJ2-7,NA,TRBD2,TRBV5-4,TGTGCCAGCAGCTTCGGACTAGCGGGAGTTTACGAGCAGTACTTC,CASSFGLAGVYEQYF
TRBJ1-1,NA,NA,TRBV30,TGTGCCTGGAGTGACAGGTTAGGGACTGAAGCTTTCTTT,CAWSDRLGTEAFF
TRBJ2-7,NA,NA,TRBV14,TGTGCCAGCAGCAGGGTGGGAAAGGACACGTACGAGCAGTACTTC,CASSRVGKDTYEQYF